Listed below are T cell receptor beta chains from one sample, sequenced in a study of TIL therapy for anti-PD-1-resistant metastatic lung cancer. The protocol was immunoSEQ multiplex PCR, while the TCRdb copy is restricted to in-frame clones and leaves out a portion. The sample consists of tens of thousands of clones, 74% of them appearing once. The source material was blood, sampled at baseline. Receptors were obtained from a woman between 30 and 80 years old with non-small cell lung cancer. Both conserved end residues are part of each CDR3. D genes are given only for firm matches. Size is omitted from some rows. Given values are once, few, many or a class for expanded clones.

>-|TRBV19|TRBD2|TRBJ2-5
CASSLSGIPQETQYF
TGTGCCAGTAGTCTCAGCGGGATACCTCAAGAGACCCAGTACTTC
>-|TRBV28|TRBD2|TRBJ2-7
CASSLLAESYEQYF
TGTGCCAGCAGTTTGCTAGCGGAGTCCTACGAGCAGTACTTC
>-|TRBV5-1|-|TRBJ2-1
CASSPSGVAGVYNEQFF
TGCGCCAGCAGCCCCAGCGGAGTAGCAGGGGTGTACAATGAGCAGTTCTTC
>few|TRBV5-4|TRBD2|TRBJ2-5
CASSPSSGRLQETQYF
TGTGCCAGCAGTCCAAGTAGCGGGAGACTCCAAGAGACCCAGTACTTC
>once|TRBV5-5|TRBD2|TRBJ2-7
CASSLVRLAGGEQYF
TGTGCCAGCAGCTTGGTGAGACTAGCGGGAGGTGAGCAGTACTTC
>-|TRBV5-6|-|TRBJ2-1
CASSLAQGPNEQFF
TGTGCCAGCAGCTTGGCCCAGGGGCCCAATGAGCAGTTCTTC
>-|TRBV4-1|-|TRBJ2-2
CASSQDSQVNGELFF
TGCGCCAGCAGCCAAGATTCGCAGGTTAACGGGGAGCTGTTTTTT
>-|TRBV6-5|TRBD1|TRBJ1-2
CASSRGTGYGYTF
TGTGCCAGCAGCCGCGGGACAGGGTACGGCTACACCTTC
>-|TRBV27|-|TRBJ1-4
CASSPYRAGEEKLFF
TGTGCCAGCAGTCCATACCGGGCCGGGGAGGAAAAACTGTTTTTT
>few|TRBV5-1|-|TRBJ2-2
CASHSGGAGTGELFF
TGCGCCAGCCATTCCGGGGGCGCGGGCACCGGGGAGCTGTTTTTT
>-|TRBV11-2|-|TRBJ1-4
CASSLGVRLSTNEKLFF
TGTGCCAGCAGCTTAGGAGTCAGGCTCTCAACTAATGAAAAACTGTTTTTT
>-|TRBV6-5|TRBD2|TRBJ2-7
CASSYPSGGFYEQYF
TGTGCCAGCAGTTACCCTAGCGGGGGCTTCTACGAGCAGTACTTC
>-|TRBV29-1|TRBD1|TRBJ1-2
CSVWTGEGYTF
TGCAGCGTTTGGACAGGGGAAGGCTACACCTTC
>few|TRBV12-5|TRBD1|TRBJ2-1
CASGPGQGAFEQFF
TGTGCTAGTGGCCCGGGACAGGGGGCGTTTGAGCAGTTCTTC
>-|TRBV7-6|-|TRBJ2-7
CASSLSSRGSEQYF
TGTGCCAGCAGCTTATCCTCGAGGGGGTCCGAGCAGTACTTC
>few|TRBV18|TRBD2|TRBJ2-7
CASSPPLLAGGLGEQYF
TGTGCCAGCTCACCACCGCTACTAGCGGGAGGGTTGGGCGAGCAGTACTTC
>-|TRBV18|-|TRBJ2-5
CASSPDSSWYQETQYF
TGTGCCAGCTCACCAGACAGCAGTTGGTACCAAGAGACCCAGTACTTC
>-|TRBV19|-|TRBJ2-7
CASRGTDSYEQYF
TGTGCCTCCCGGGGGACTGACTCCTACGAGCAGTACTTC
>-|TRBV6-5|-|TRBJ2-1
CASSYQKPPSYNEQFF
TGTGCCAGCAGTTACCAGAAACCCCCATCCTACAATGAGCAGTTCTTC
>-|TRBV15|-|TRBJ1-2
CATSPRGGNYGYTF
TGTGCCACCAGCCCCCGGGGCGGAAACTATGGCTACACCTTC
>-|TRBV6-1|TRBD1|TRBJ2-7
CASTNGQGLSYEQYF
TGTGCCAGCACTAACGGACAGGGCCTCTCCTACGAGCAGTACTTC
>few|TRBV6-1|-|TRBJ1-1
CASSATGQTEAFF
TGTGCCAGCAGCGCGACAGGTCAGACTGAAGCTTTCTTT
>-|TRBV7-2|TRBD1|TRBJ1-5
CASSLSRGRWPQHF
TGTGCCAGCAGCTTGTCCAGGGGGCGATGGCCCCAGCATTTT
>few|TRBV4-2|-|TRBJ2-4
CASSQVSGLGKNIQYF
TGTGCCAGCAGCCAAGTGTCGGGATTGGGGAAAAACATTCAGTACTTC
>-|TRBV7-8|-|TRBJ2-7
CASSFGTSEQYF
TGTGCCAGCAGCTTTGGGACGTCCGAGCAGTACTTC
>few|TRBV4-2|-|TRBJ2-2
CASSQELRVWSTGELFF
TGTGCCAGCAGCCAAGAGCTGAGAGTCTGGAGCACCGGGGAGCTGTTTTTT
>few|TRBV10-3|-|TRBJ1-6
CAISEPDGNSPLHF
TGTGCCATCAGTGAGCCCGACGGTAATTCACCCCTCCACTTT
>-|TRBV5-1|-|TRBJ1-2
CASSSGGSLYGYTF
TGCGCCAGCAGTTCGGGGGGGTCCCTCTATGGCTACACCTTC
>-|TRBV7-9|-|TRBJ1-2
CASSLGEASLNYGYTF
TGTGCCAGCAGCTTAGGAGAGGCCAGCCTTAACTATGGCTACACCTTC
>-|TRBV5-1|TRBD2|TRBJ2-1
CASSLGTSGSNEQFF
TGCGCCAGCAGCTTAGGGACTAGCGGGAGCAATGAGCAGTTCTTC
>-|TRBV18|-|TRBJ2-7
CASNQGDAEQYF
TGTGCCAGCAACCAGGGTGACGCCGAGCAGTACTTC
>-|TRBV6-1|-|TRBJ2-1
CASSENRAQFF
TGTGCCAGCAGTGAAAATCGGGCGCAGTTCTTC
>few|TRBV5-1|-|TRBJ2-5
CASSLEETQYF
TGCGCCAGCAGCTTGGAAGAGACCCAGTACTTC
>medium-sized|TRBV27|-|TRBJ1-1
CASRIQQGMNTEAFF
TGTGCCAGCAGGATCCAACAGGGAATGAACACTGAAGCTTTCTTT
>-|TRBV19|-|TRBJ1-1
CASSIDVNTEAFF
TGTGCCAGTAGTATAGACGTGAACACTGAAGCTTTCTTT
>-|TRBV4-2|-|TRBJ2-2
CASSQEGELVVNNAGELFF
TGTGCCAGCAGCCAAGAAGGAGAACTAGTCGTCAACAACGCCGGGGAGCTGTTTTTT
>-|TRBV19|-|TRBJ2-3
CASSRPSGPTDTQYF
TGTGCCAGTAGTAGGCCCTCGGGGCCCACAGATACGCAGTATTTT
>few|TRBV30|-|TRBJ1-1
CAWSVYGTREAFF
TGTGCCTGGAGTGTATACGGAACAAGAGAAGCTTTCTTT
>-|TRBV6-6|-|TRBJ1-2
CASSGGYLYGYTF
TGTGCCAGCAGCGGAGGGTATCTTTATGGCTACACCTTC
>-|TRBV5-1|-|TRBJ1-1
CASSLVLGASTEAFF
TGCGCCAGCAGCTTGGTTTTAGGGGCCTCCACTGAAGCTTTCTTT
>-|TRBV11-2|-|TRBJ2-1
CASSLDPANPYNEQFF
TGTGCCAGCAGCTTAGATCCGGCGAATCCATACAATGAGCAGTTCTTC
>-|TRBV5-1|TRBD1|TRBJ2-1
CASSLGTGGSSYNEQFF
TGCGCCAGCAGCTTGGGGACAGGGGGAAGCTCCTACAATGAGCAGTTCTTC
>-|TRBV4-1|-|TRBJ2-5
CASSQGRGEFQETQYF
TGCGCCAGCAGCCAGGGCAGGGGCGAATTCCAAGAGACCCAGTACTTC
>-|TRBV5-4|-|TRBJ2-5
CASSLPGQETQYF
TGTGCCAGCAGCTTGCCGGGGCAAGAGACCCAGTACTTC
>-|TRBV18|-|TRBJ2-7
CASSPPGISRDYEQYF
TGTGCCAGCTCACCACCGGGAATCAGCCGGGATTACGAGCAGTACTTC
>-|TRBV11-1|TRBD2|TRBJ2-3
CASKKTSGRTDTQYF
TGTGCCAGCAAAAAAACTAGCGGGAGGACAGATACGCAGTATTTT
>-|TRBV5-4|-|TRBJ2-1
CASSLAGEYNEQFF
TGTGCCAGCAGCTTGGCGGGGGAGTACAATGAGCAGTTCTTC
>-|TRBV5-4|-|TRBJ2-5
CASSLIVGGRETQYF
TGTGCCAGCAGCTTGATTGTGGGAGGTCGAGAGACCCAGTACTTC
>-|TRBV7-6|-|TRBJ2-5
CASSSLPQETQYF
TGTGCCAGCAGTAGTTTGCCACAAGAGACCCAGTACTTC
>few|TRBV11-3|-|TRBJ1-1
CASSLRTFGAFF
TGTGCCAGCAGCTTACGTACATTTGGGGCTTTCTTT
>-|TRBV6-6|-|TRBJ2-7
CASSGRLGEQYF
TGTGCCAGCAGTGGTCGGCTTGGTGAGCAGTACTTC
>once|TRBV5-1|TRBD2|TRBJ2-5
CASSLGAGAQETQYF
TGCGCCAGCAGCTTGGGCGCGGGAGCGCAAGAGACCCAGTACTTC
>-|TRBV11-1|TRBD1|TRBJ1-2
CASRRDRLYVANYGYTF
TGTGCCAGCAGGCGGGACAGGCTCTATGTGGCTAACTATGGCTACACCTTC
>-|TRBV4-1|-|TRBJ1-3
CASSQERGSAGNTIYF
TGCGCCAGCAGCCAAGAACGAGGCAGCGCCGGAAACACCATATATTTT
>-|TRBV5-6|TRBD1|TRBJ1-6
CASGVLGGGGSPLHF
TGTGCCAGCGGGGTTCTAGGGGGCGGCGGTTCACCCCTCCACTTT
>-|TRBV9|-|TRBJ1-3
CASSVQGTGNTIYF
TGTGCCAGCAGCGTCCAGGGGACGGGAAACACCATATATTTT
>once|TRBV19|-|TRBJ2-3
CASSIGGPTDTQYF
TGTGCCAGTAGTATCGGCGGGCCCACAGATACGCAGTATTTT
>few|TRBV7-9|-|TRBJ1-1
CASSLEGGAEAFF
TGTGCCAGCAGCTTAGAGGGAGGAGCTGAAGCTTTCTTT